The 32 T cell receptor beta chains below come from one sample, sequenced in a study of sequential checkpoint blockade in melanoma (dated by TCRdb to about 2019). Library construction relied on the immunoSEQ multiplex PCR assay. Drawn from immuneACCESS, this table holds only the in-frame rearrangements with V and J called that TCRdb kept. Clones are partly lost; checked studies trace under half to an unresolved V gene and leave the rest unexplained. The sample table contains 35,000 to 40,000 clones; only one count was recorded for roughly 90% of them. About 12% of the sample is taken by the ten largest. The treatment or condition label for this specimen denotes: randomized to nivolumab then ipilimumab (arm A) or the reverse (arm B). Sample: CD8+ T cells sorted from blood (inferred from file names), taken from a patient given nivolumab and ipilimumab in sequence. These receptors came from a human donor with melanoma.

Written as DNA, the CDR3 is TGTGCCAGCAGCTTCGCGGGAGGGGGGAATGAGCAGTTCTTC. Encoded protein: CASSFAGGGNEQFF. The chain couples TRBV7-2 to TRBJ2-1; 9 bases match TRBD2. V shed 3 bases and J 7 bases; nucleotides not matched to a gene: 4. Germline lookup yields CDR1 SGHTA and CDR2 FQGNSA. The CDR3 totals 14 residues.

CDR3 DNA: TGTGCCTGGAGCGGGAAACTCACAGATACGCAGTATTTT. Translation gives CAWSGKLTDTQYF. The chain recombines TRBV30 with TRBJ2-3; TRBD2 might be the D (5 bases). CDR1 GTSNPN and CDR2 SVGIG come from the germline V gene (reference sequence). This CDR3 region has 13 residues. V was cut by 3 bases and J by 2 bases, with 9 bases left in between.

CDR3 sequence reads: CASSFTVTGELFF. The CDR3 DNA reads TGTGCCAGCAGCTTCACTGTCACCGGGGAGCTGTTTTTT. V and J are TRBV7-9 and TRBJ2-2; D is unclear. Looked up from germline, CDR1 is SEHNR and CDR2 is FQNEAQ (reference sequence). The CDR3 length is 13 residues. Trimming took off 3 bases at V and 4 bases at J, with 6 bases between the two ends.

The V and J genes are TRBV29-1 and TRBJ2-5, with TRBD1 identical over 9 bases. Germline V gene lookup returns CDR1 SQVTM and CDR2 ANQGSEA. This CDR3 region has 15 residues. The V and J ends lost 2 bases and 5 bases, in that order; junction bases with no gene match: 9. The CDR3 sequence: CSVEMGQGIGETQYF. The CDR3 region has the DNA TGCAGCGTTGAAATGGGACAGGGAATAGGGGAGACCCAGTACTTC.

The chain uses TRBV29-1 and TRBJ2-1, with 7 nucleotides matching TRBD1. The CDR3 length is 15 residues. The V gene end was trimmed by 3 bases and the J gene end by 4 bases; junction bases not matched to a gene: 9. Germline CDR1 SQVTM, CDR2 ANQGSEA. The CDR3 DNA reads as TGCAGCGTTGAGCCCCCCGACAGGGAGTACAATGAGCAGTTCTTC. Translation: CSVEPPDREYNEQFF.

As DNA, the CDR3 is TGTGCCACCAGCAGAGAAGCAGGGTTGAACACTGAAGCTTTCTTT. Translation: CATSREAGLNTEAFF. V and J are TRBV15 and TRBJ1-1; D might be TRBD1 (5 bases). Germline V gene sequence: CDR1 LNHNV, CDR2 YYDKDF (reference sequence). Deletions cut 0 bases from V and 0 bases from J, with 8 bases between. The length of the CDR3 is 15 residues.

J is TRBJ2-7 and V is TRBV11-2; a possible D gene is TRBD2 (5 bases). The CDR3 has 14 amino acids. V was shortened by 5 bases and J by 3 bases, with 14 bases between the two germline ends. CDR1 and CDR2 (germline): SGHAT, FQNNGV. The CDR3 loop is CASSPPARDYEQYV. CDR3 bases: TGTGCCAGCAGCCCCCCCGCACGGGACTACGAGCAGTACGTC.

The chain is built from TRBV2 and TRBJ2-5; no clear D gene. The DNA end lines up better with TRBJ2-7; the J call may be wrong. The CDR3 spans 13 residues. Germline lookup yields CDR1 SNHLY and CDR2 FYNNEI. The CDR3 loop reads CASSRFRVHEQYF. The CDR3 nucleotides are TGTGCCAGCAGTCGCTTCCGGGTCCACGAGCAGTACTTC.

J is TRBJ2-7 and V is TRBV6-5, with 11 bases fitting TRBD2. After removal of 4 bases from V and 0 bases from J, the junction contained 5 bases not matched to a gene. Germline CDR1 and CDR2: MNHEY and SVGAGI. The CDR3 is 16 amino acids. The CDR3 nucleotides read TGTGCCAGCAGTTCTTTAGCGGGAGGGAGCTCCTACGAGCAGTACGTC. Its translation is CASSSLAGGSSYEQYV.

The table lists this clone with a few counts. The gene calls are TRBV7-9 and TRBJ2-7, with 8 bases matching TRBD1. The CDR3 spans 15 residues. Germline trimming cut 2 bases from V and 0 bases from J; bases unmatched to any gene: 3. Germline V gives CDR1 SEHNR, CDR2 FQNEAQ (reference sequence). The CDR3 loop reads CASSLQGANSYEQYF. CDR3 bases: TGTGCCAGCAGCTTACAGGGGGCGAACTCCTACGAGCAGTACTTC.

The V and J genes are TRBV6-1 and TRBJ2-1, with D perhaps TRBD1 (6 bases). The CDR3 contains 16 residues. The V end was cut by 3 bases, the J end by 4 bases, with 16 bases between. Germline V gene sequence: CDR1 MNHNS, CDR2 SASEGT. In nucleotides, the CDR3 is TGTGCCAGCAGTGATCAACAGGGCCGGCCTTACAATGAGCAGTTCTTC. Translation: CASSDQQGRPYNEQFF.

V is TRBV19 and J is TRBJ2-1; TRBD2 aligns across 14 bases. The V and J ends lost 3 bases and 4 bases, in that order; junction bases with no gene match: 2. This CDR3 region has 16 residues. Per the germline V gene, CDR1 is LNHDA and CDR2 is SQIVND (reference sequence). The CDR3 loop reads CASSMTSGRAYNEQFF. The CDR3 coding sequence is TGTGCCAGTAGTATGACTAGCGGGAGGGCTTACAATGAGCAGTTCTTC.

The chain links TRBV7-6 to TRBJ2-1, with 8 bases lining up with TRBD1. The V gene end was trimmed by 6 bases and the J gene end by 10 bases; junction bases not matched to a gene: 2. This CDR3 has 11 residues. CDR1 and CDR2 (germline): SGHVS, FNYEAQ. CDR3 region: CASSWTGEQFF. Written as DNA, the CDR3 is TGTGCCAGCAGTTGGACAGGGGAGCAGTTCTTC.

CDR3 DNA: TGTGCCAGCAGTCTACCCGTGACAGGGAGCAATGAGCAGTTCTTC. Protein sequence: CASSLPVTGSNEQFF. This chain uses TRBV6-1 with TRBJ2-1; TRBD1 agrees at 7 bases. Germline CDR1 MNHNS, CDR2 SASEGT. V was pared by 5 bases and J by 6 bases, with 10 bases of the junction left unmatched. The CDR3 totals 15 residues.

This chain links TRBV2 with TRBJ1-6, with D perhaps TRBD1 (6 bases). The CDR3 covers 14 residues. Deletions cut 5 bases from V and 8 bases from J, with 13 bases between. CDR1 is SNHLY, CDR2 FYNNEI, per germline. For the CDR3, the DNA is TGTGCCAGCAGTCCTCGCGGGGGCGATTCACCCCTCCACTTT. Translation gives CASSPRGGDSPLHF.

V and J are TRBV19 and TRBJ2-5; TRBD1 agrees at 7 bases. TRBJ2-7 matches the DNA end more closely, so the J call is doubtful. The CDR3 is 14 amino acids. Germline V lookup: CDR1 LNHDA, CDR2 SQIVND (reference sequence). CDR3 protein: CASTQTGWIGEQYF. The CDR3 DNA is TGTGCCAGTACTCAGACAGGGTGGATCGGCGAGCAGTACTTC.

V usage is TRBV4-3 and J usage is TRBJ2-1; 8 nucleotides match TRBD2. The CDR3 sequence is 15 residues long. Losses at the gene ends were 2 bases for V and 16 bases for J; bases not matched to a gene: 16. Looked up from germline, CDR1 is LGHNA and CDR2 is YSLEER. CDR3 residues: CASSQFPEPGLDYFF. CDR3 DNA: TGCGCCAGCAGCCAATTTCCAGAACCGGGACTAGACTACTTCTTC.

Concerning this clone itself: At one end, the junction sequence differs from germline, possibly due to a read error. The rearrangement links TRBV27 to TRBJ1-5; 10 nucleotides match TRBD1. This CDR3 comprises 14 residues. Germline V gene data show CDR1 as MNHEY and CDR2 as SMNVEV (reference sequence). CDR3 bases: TGTACCAGCGGGTGGACAGGGGGGAATCAGCCCCAGCATTTT. It encodes CTSGWTGGNQPQHF.

This clone showed up just once. The rearrangement uses TRBV30 and TRBJ2-2, with D tentatively TRBD2 (6 bases). This CDR3 is built from 16 residues. CDR1 is GTSNPN, CDR2 SVGIG, per germline (reference sequence). Trimming took 0 bases from V and 6 from J, leaving 17 bases between them. The CDR3 DNA sequence: TGTGCCTGGAGTGTGTTGGGGGGAATACAAGCCGGGGAGCTGTTTTTT. Translating it yields CAWSVLGGIQAGELFF.

The chain links TRBV10-1 to TRBJ1-2, with D unresolved. V was trimmed by 6 bases and J by 2 bases, leaving 10 bases between them. Germline CDR1 and CDR2: WNHNN and SYGVQD (reference sequence). This CDR3 has 13 amino acids. CDR3 loop: CASSAGRNYGYTF. CDR3 in DNA: TGCGCCAGCAGCGCGGGGAGAAACTATGGCTACACCTTC.

The chain couples TRBV5-1 to TRBJ2-3, with 8 bases lining up with TRBD2. Germline values: CDR1 SGHRS, CDR2 YFSETQ. The CDR3 runs 16 residues. Germline trimming cut 4 bases from V and 4 bases from J; bases unmatched to any gene: 11. Written as DNA, the CDR3 is TGCGCCAGCAGCACGGGAGCGGGAGTCTTAGCAGATACGCAGTATTTT. Protein sequence: CASSTGAGVLADTQYF.

The rearrangement uses TRBV5-1 and TRBJ2-5; TRBD1 matches 7 bases. V trimming: 2 bases; J trimming: 0 bases; junction bases outside the gene matches: 10. CDR3 size: 17 residues. Germline V gene sequence: CDR1 SGHRS, CDR2 YFSETQ. The CDR3 here is CASSLFVGDSYQETQYF. CDR3 sequence (DNA): TGCGCCAGCAGCTTATTTGTAGGGGACAGTTACCAAGAGACCCAGTACTTC.

The gene calls are TRBV19 and TRBJ2-2, with TRBD2 matching over 12 bases. This CDR3 comprises 20 residues. From germline, CDR1 is LNHDA and CDR2 SQIVND (reference sequence). Trimming removed 3 bases from V and 0 bases from J; junction bases left unmatched: 11. CDR3 amino acids: CASSINRLAGGAPNTGELFF. CDR3 DNA: TGTGCCAGTAGTATTAATCGTCTAGCGGGAGGGGCCCCGAACACCGGGGAGCTGTTTTTT.

The chain links TRBV6-4 to TRBJ1-5; TRBD1 matches 8 bases. Germline assignment: CDR1 MRHNA and CDR2 SNTAGT. CDR3 length: 16 amino acids. V lost 10 bases and J lost 0; bases outside the gene matches: 11. The CDR3 coding sequence is TGTGCCACCAGACAGGGGAGGCCGTATAGCAATCAGCCCCAGCATTTT. The encoded protein is CATRQGRPYSNQPQHF.

The chain recombines TRBV25-1 with TRBJ2-5, with 10 bases that match TRBD1. CDR3 length equals 14 residues. The ends lost 6 bases at V and 5 bases at J; junction bases unmatched: 6. Germline lookup yields CDR1 MGHDK and CDR2 SYGVNS. The CDR3 region is CASSDDRGLETQYF. Here the CDR3 DNA reads TGTGCCAGCAGCGATGACAGGGGGCTGGAGACCCAGTACTTC.

This chain connects TRBV6-6 to TRBJ2-1; D unclear. V shed 6 bases and J shed 6 bases, with 9 bases lying between them. In germline, CDR1 is MNHNY, CDR2 SVGAGI (reference sequence). This CDR3 spans 12 amino acids. As DNA, the CDR3 is TGTGCCAGCAGCCGAATGAGCAATGAGCAGTTCTTC. It yields the protein CASSRMSNEQFF.

The rearrangement links TRBV5-6 to TRBJ2-7; TRBD2 is a possible D gene (5 bases). The V end lost 4 bases, the J end lost 7 bases, and 21 bases lay between the germline ends. CDR1 and CDR2 from the germline V gene are SGHDT and YYEEEE. The CDR3 spans 15 residues. CDR3 protein: CASSKLALAGLEQYF. In DNA form, the CDR3 reads TGTGCCAGCAGCAAATTGGCGCTAGCCGGTTTGGAGCAGTACTTC.

This clone was detected only once. The chain is built from TRBV6-5 and TRBJ2-5; no reliable D call. V dropped 7 bases and J dropped 4 bases, with 4 bases sitting between them. Germline lookup yields CDR1 MNHEY and CDR2 SVGAGI. The CDR3 runs 10 residues. For the CDR3, the DNA is TGTGCCAGCACAGGAGAGACCCAGTACTTC. Its protein product is CASTGETQYF.

V is TRBV4-1 and J is TRBJ1-2, with D possibly being TRBD1 (5 bases). Germline V gene data show CDR1 as MGHRA and CDR2 as YSYEKL. The CDR3 extends over 17 amino acids. Trimming cost V 0 bases and J 3 bases, with 17 bases left between them. CDR3: CASSQDRRQGGDYGYTF. DNA of the CDR3: TGCGCCAGCAGCCAAGATAGGCGGCAGGGAGGTGACTATGGCTACACCTTC.

The genes are TRBV11-2 and TRBJ1-2; possible D gene TRBD1, 5 bases. With 5 bases removed from V and 2 bases from J, the gap between germline ends came to 18 bases. CDR3 length equals 16 residues. Per the germline V gene, CDR1 is SGHAT and CDR2 is FQNNGV. The CDR3 region is CASSLNGGNENYGYTF. Written as DNA, the CDR3 is TGTGCCAGCAGCCTCAACGGGGGAAATGAAAACTATGGCTACACCTTC.

The chain uses TRBV5-4 and TRBJ2-2; 12 bases align to TRBD2. The CDR3 loop spans 16 amino acids. Germline values: CDR1 SGHNT, CDR2 YYREEE (reference sequence). Trimming removed 4 bases from V and 5 bases from J; junction bases left unmatched: 6. The chain's CDR3 is CASSPGLAGLTGELFF. The CDR3 nucleotides read TGTGCCAGCAGCCCGGGACTAGCGGGTCTTACCGGGGAGCTGTTTTTT.

For the CDR3, the DNA is TGTGCCAGCAGCCCGAGACAGGGGACCGCTTTCTATGGCTACACCTTC. Protein product: CASSPRQGTAFYGYTF. The V gene is TRBV9, the J gene TRBJ1-2, with 8 bases aligning to TRBD1. V lost 4 bases, J lost 4 bases, and 12 bases stayed unmatched. CDR1 and CDR2 from the germline V gene are SGDLS and YYNGEE. The CDR3 is 16 residues long.